This T cell receptor (beta chain) is drawn from a study of blood T cell repertoires in COVID-19. For the study at large: Samples came from the United States, Italy and Spain, spanning acute and convalescent COVID-19.

Assay used: immunoSEQ multiplex PCR; TCRdb lists only in-frame clones, some missing. The table has under 500,000 clones, around 89% seen once; the top ten hold about 4.3%. V trimming: 5 bases; J trimming: 3 bases; junction bases outside the gene matches: 6. The CDR3 is 15 residues long. Germline V lookup: CDR1 PRHDT, CDR2 FYEKMQ (reference sequence). This TCR came from a woman aged 30 to 39 with acute or convalescent COVID-19. Material: peripheral blood. The chain carries TRBV13 and TRBJ2-1, with TRBD1 identical over 8 bases. The CDR3 region has the DNA TGTGCCAGCAGCCCGACAGGGGCCGTCTACAATGAGCAGTTCTTC. Protein: CASSPTGAVYNEQFF.